Listed below are T cell receptor beta chains from one sample, sequenced in a study of T-cell reconstitution after alpha-beta-depleted transplantation in children. From the PCR reads, TCRdb called clonotypes with MiXCR, one entry per CDR3 protein. Counted here are about 440,000 distinct CDR3 sequences, over 40% occurring once; the ten biggest clones make up 27%. The material sequenced was PBMCs, taken before TCRalphabeta/CD19-depleted stem cell transplant. The receptors were gathered from a girl aged 2 to 10 with aplastic anemia, due to receive a stem cell transplant. CDR3s include the opening cysteine and the closing phenylalanine or tryptophan. The D gene is left open where the match is weak. Some rows have no size entry. The others give once, few or many, or a class for an expanded clone.

>TRBD2|16|TRBV5-1|few|TRBJ2-3
CASSFLLAGHTDTQYF
TGCGCCAGCAGCTTTTTACTAGCGGGGCACACAGATACGCAGTATTTT
>-|14|TRBV6-1|few|TRBJ1-1
CASRPRGGLVEAFF
TGTGCCAGCAGGCCTCGGGGGGGGCTTGTTGAAGCTTTCTTT
>TRBD1|14|TRBV12-3/TRBV12-4|few|TRBJ1-1
CASSYGRGHAEAFF
TGTGCCAGCAGTTACGGCAGGGGGCACGCCGAAGCTTTCTTT
>TRBD2|16|TRBV5-1|once|TRBJ2-1
CASSRNGLAGGREQFF
TGCGCCAGCAGCCGGAATGGACTAGCGGGAGGACGAGAGCAGTTCTTC
>-|13|TRBV28|-|TRBJ1-2
CASLQNANYGYTF
TGTGCCAGCTTACAGAACGCCAACTATGGCTACACCTTC
>-|19|TRBV14|-|TRBJ2-7
CASSHGWNSRGGRYNEQYF
TGTGCCAGCAGCCATGGATGGAACAGTCGTGGGGGACGGTACAACGAGCAGTACTTC
>TRBD1|14|TRBV12-3/TRBV12-4|few|TRBJ1-3
CASRDRVSGNTIYF
TGTGCCAGTCGGGACAGAGTCTCTGGAAACACCATATATTTT
>TRBD1|15|TRBV18|few|TRBJ2-7
CASSRNGQGTYEQYF
TGTGCCAGCTCACGAAACGGACAGGGTACCTACGAGCAGTACTTC
>-|14|TRBV28|few|TRBJ2-7
CASSLTQYAYEQYF
TGTGCCAGCAGTTTGACCCAATACGCCTACGAGCAGTACTTC
>-|13|TRBV7-8|once|TRBJ2-1
CASSSSGVYEQFF
TGTGCCAGCAGCTCATCAGGGGTCTATGAGCAGTTCTTC
>-|16|TRBV4-1|-|TRBJ1-1
CASSQGPETGNTEAFF
TGCGCCAGCAGCCAAGGTCCCGAGACAGGAAACACTGAAGCTTTCTTT
>TRBD2|16|TRBV27|few|TRBJ2-2
CASSSYSGGATGELFF
TGTGCCAGCAGTTCCTACAGCGGGGGGGCCACCGGGGAGCTGTTTTTT
>TRBD2|20|TRBV4-2|many|TRBJ2-3
CASSHGRDYQEWGGTDTQYF
TGTGCCAGCAGCCATGGCCGGGACTACCAAGAATGGGGGGGCACAGATACGCAGTATTTT
>TRBD2|14|TRBV29-1|-|TRBJ2-1
CSVSGLAAYNEQFF
TGCAGCGTCTCGGGACTAGCGGCATACAATGAGCAGTTCTTC
>-|16|TRBV5-1|many|TRBJ2-1
CASSRSGAQAYNEQFF
TGCGCCAGCAGCCGCTCGGGAGCACAGGCCTACAATGAGCAGTTCTTC
>TRBD2|14|TRBV3-1|-|TRBJ2-1
CASPSGSSYNEQFF
TGTGCCAGCCCTAGCGGGAGCTCCTACAATGAGCAGTTCTTC
>TRBD1|13|TRBV4-1|-|TRBJ1-2
CASSQGQGGGYTF
TGCGCCAGCAGCCAAGGACAGGGAGGAGGCTACACCTTC
>TRBD2|13|TRBV20-1|few|TRBJ2-7
CSARGTSAYEQYF
TGCAGTGCTAGGGGGACTAGCGCATACGAGCAGTACTTC
>-|14|TRBV27|-|TRBJ2-3
CASSSSRTADTQYF
TGTGCCAGCAGTAGTAGCCGTACGGCAGATACGCAGTATTTT
>-|14|TRBV7-2|-|TRBJ1-2
CASSANPLNYGYTF
TGTGCCAGCAGCGCTAATCCACTTAACTATGGCTACACCTTC
>-|14|TRBV5-1|-|TRBJ2-7
CASSFQGQNYEQYF
TGCGCCAGCAGCTTCCAGGGACAAAACTACGAGCAGTACTTC
>-|12|TRBV7-2|many|TRBJ1-2
CASSPSAYGYTF
TGTGCCAGCAGCCCCTCAGCCTATGGCTACACCTTC
>-|14|TRBV12-3/TRBV12-4|-|TRBJ1-4
CASRSSGAGEKLFF
TGTGCCAGCAGGTCGTCAGGGGCTGGGGAAAAACTGTTTTTT
>-|15|TRBV20-1|-|TRBJ2-1
CSAKTRGQVRDEQFF
TGCAGTGCTAAGACCCGAGGGCAGGTTAGGGATGAGCAGTTCTTC
>TRBD2|14|TRBV5-1|many|TRBJ2-3
CASSWGGDTDTQYF
TGCGCCAGCAGCTGGGGGGGGGACACAGATACGCAGTATTTT
>-|14|TRBV9|-|TRBJ2-7
CASSAGPLEGEQYF
TGTGCCAGCAGCGCGGGACCCCTCGAGGGCGAGCAGTACTTC
>-|17|TRBV5-1|few|TRBJ1-6
CASSSSGGASLNSPLHF
TGCGCCAGCAGCTCCTCGGGGGGGGCGAGTTTGAATTCACCCCTCCACTTT
>-|15|TRBV20-1|many|TRBJ2-2
CSALDGTKNTGELFF
TGCAGTGCCTTGGACGGGACAAAAAACACCGGGGAGCTGTTTTTT
>TRBD2|16|TRBV12-3/TRBV12-4|few|TRBJ2-3
CASSFTSGLLTDTQYF
TGTGCCAGCAGTTTCACTAGCGGGCTCCTCACAGATACGCAGTATTTT
>TRBD1|14|TRBV6-1|-|TRBJ2-7
CASSGWTGELEQYF
TGTGCCAGCAGTGGTTGGACAGGGGAACTCGAGCAGTACTTC
>-|14|TRBV27|many|TRBJ1-1
CAVRGGGSGTEAFF
TGTGCCGTCCGTGGGGGAGGGAGTGGCACTGAAGCTTTCTTT